This TCR beta chain was profiled in a study of blood T cells in healthy people across ages. Trimming stripped 5 bases from V and 1 base from J, with 12 bases between. The germline gives CDR1 SGHAT, CDR2 FQDESV (reference sequence). There are 14 residues in the CDR3. Each sample yielded at least 5 micrograms of PBMC total RNA. The use of a sample-barcoded 5' primer and a J-beta primer mix characterized a second PCR of about 6 to 11 cycles. Tags on each cDNA molecule came from a template-switch adaptor with 12 random nucleotides. TCRdb independently ran MiXCR on the 5' RACE reads; one entry per CDR3 protein. The sample lists roughly 650,000 distinct CDR3 sequences, around 32% occurring once. Study-level points and caveats: Nothing was known about donor CMV status, and this possibly confounded expanded clonotype changes. Long-lived and aged donors differed, with more naive CD4+ cells and higher diversity in the long-lived.

This clonotype was found many times. What it recognizes is unknown. The sequenced sample was blood. The sequence came from a woman over 75 in good health. The chain recombines TRBV11-1 with TRBJ2-7; D gene ambiguous. CDR3: CASSPELVSYEQYF. The CDR3 DNA sequence: TGTGCCAGCAGCCCAGAACTGGTTTCCTACGAGCAGTACTTC. Using reference TRBV11-1 and TRBJ2-7 for the parts outside the CDR3, the full variable domain is EAEVAQSPRYKITEKSQAVAFWCDPISGHATLYWYRQILGQGPELLVQFQDESVVDDSQLPKDRFSAERLKGVDSTLKIQPAELGDSAMYLCASSPELVSYEQYFGPGTRLTVT.